The clone carrying this T cell receptor (beta chain) came up a few times. Its matching antigen is unknown. Separate cDNA molecules each had unique molecular identifiers attached to them. Each CDR3 protein is one row after TCRdb ran MiXCR on the 5' RACE reads. The sample yields 120,000 or so distinct CDR3 sequences, roughly 12% seen once. The CDR3 consists of 12 residues. V was pared by 4 bases and J by 2 bases, with 8 bases between. Germline CDR1 is SQVTM and CDR2 is ANQGSEA. The sample is drawn from a study of early T cells in non-severe SARS-CoV-2 infection. Study-wide background: Chains from this unsorted whole-blood bulk RNA could not be paired.

Study outcomes and limitations: Matching with VDJdb favored anti-spike CD8 responses (missing private and CD4 specificities).

This TCR was recovered from an adult who was a healthcare worker with PCR-confirmed SARS-CoV-2 infection or an uninfected control (not recorded which). The material was whole blood, obtained at baseline. The rearrangement uses TRBV29-1 and TRBJ1-2; no reliable D call. The CDR3 sequence: CSVGGQNYGYTF. CDR3 bases: TGCAGCGTTGGGGGTCAGAACTATGGCTACACCTTC.